The 2 T cell receptor beta chains listed next were all sequenced from one sample in a study of T-cell reconstitution after alpha-beta-depleted transplantation in children. Preparation of the TCRbeta library used unique molecular identifiers. TCRdb recomputed calls from the PCR reads with MiXCR, one row per CDR3 protein. The sample has almost 500,000 distinct CDR3 sequences, roughly a tenth seen once. This specimen was PBMCs, taken before TCRalphabeta/CD19-depleted stem cell transplant. These receptors all stem from a child aged 2-15 years with inherited bone marrow failure, due to receive a stem cell transplant.

This clonotype was detected ten times or more. V usage is TRBV5-1 and J usage is TRBJ2-7, with TRBD1 matching over 8 bases. Germline V gives CDR1 SGHRS, CDR2 YFSETQ. The V gene end was trimmed by 4 bases and the J gene end by 7 bases; junction bases not matched to a gene: 16. There are 16 residues in the CDR3. The CDR3 DNA reads TGCGCCAGCAGCCCACCCACGGGACAGGTGCGACGGGAGCAGTACTTC. Translation gives CASSPPTGQVRREQYF.

This clonotype has at least ten counts. The V gene is TRBV7-2, the J gene TRBJ2-5; no definite D call. V was clipped by 5 bases and J by 0 bases, with 10 bases between them. This CDR3 has 14 residues. Looked up from germline, CDR1 is SGHTA and CDR2 is FQGNSA. In nucleotides, the CDR3 is TGTGCCAGCAGCATAAAAGTGTACCAAGAGACCCAGTACTTC. Its protein product is CASSIKVYQETQYF. Full variable domain (rest looked up from reference TRBV7-2 and TRBJ2-5): GAGVSQSPSNKVTEKGKDVELRCDPISGHTALYWYRQSLGQGLEFLIYFQGNSAPDKSGLPSDRFSAERTGGSVSTLTIQRTQQEDSAVYLCASSIKVYQETQYFGPGTRLLVL.